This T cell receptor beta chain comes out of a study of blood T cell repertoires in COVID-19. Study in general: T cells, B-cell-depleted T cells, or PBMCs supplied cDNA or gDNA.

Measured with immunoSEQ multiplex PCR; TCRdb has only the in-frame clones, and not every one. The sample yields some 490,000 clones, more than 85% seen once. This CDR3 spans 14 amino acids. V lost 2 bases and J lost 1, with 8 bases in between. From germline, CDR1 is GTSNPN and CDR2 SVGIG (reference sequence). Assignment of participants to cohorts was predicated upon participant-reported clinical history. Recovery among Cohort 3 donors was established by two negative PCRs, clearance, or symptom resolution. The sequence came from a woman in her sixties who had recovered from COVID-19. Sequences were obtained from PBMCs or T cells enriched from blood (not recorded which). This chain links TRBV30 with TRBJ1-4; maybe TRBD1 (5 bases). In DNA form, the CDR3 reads TGTGCCTGGAGTCCGGGGGGAACTAATGAAAAACTGTTTTTT. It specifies CAWSPGGTNEKLFF.